This note documents a single TCR beta chain sequence. Its specificity is unknown. The treatment here: about 20 received Ad26.COV2.S at low or high dose, single or two shots; several received placebo; per-sample allocation not given. Collection of the samples took place on day 63 after the first injection of vaccine or placebo. The length of the CDR3 is 15 residues. Germline V gene data show CDR1 as MNHNY and CDR2 as SVGAGI (reference sequence). With 7 bases clipped from V and 2 bases from J, the junction kept 6 bases outside the gene matches. Assay used: immunoSEQ multiplex PCR; TCRdb lists only in-frame clones, some missing. The sample has 430,000 or so clones; 90% are singletons. The data were obtained in a study of Ad26.COV2.S vaccination and SARS-CoV-2 variants. Overall study: Dosing was one shot or two shots 56 days apart. Whole-study results and caveats: Substantial post-vaccination breadth of spike-specific CD8+ and CD4+ T cell responses was reported. Placebo and vaccine recipients had non-spike TCR breadth that was similar. Possible underestimation of total T cell responses by the TCR breadth and depth analyses was noted.

This chain connects TRBV6-6 to TRBJ2-2, with 8 bases aligning to TRBD1. Sequenced material: peripheral blood, taken in a trial of Ad26.COV2.S vaccine versus placebo. The receptor comes from a person between 18 and 59 years old who received the Ad26.COV2.S COVID-19 vaccine or a placebo. CDR3 in DNA: TGTGCCAGCAAACGGACAGGGTTAAACACCGGGGAGCTGTTTTTT. This sequence encodes CASKRTGLNTGELFF.